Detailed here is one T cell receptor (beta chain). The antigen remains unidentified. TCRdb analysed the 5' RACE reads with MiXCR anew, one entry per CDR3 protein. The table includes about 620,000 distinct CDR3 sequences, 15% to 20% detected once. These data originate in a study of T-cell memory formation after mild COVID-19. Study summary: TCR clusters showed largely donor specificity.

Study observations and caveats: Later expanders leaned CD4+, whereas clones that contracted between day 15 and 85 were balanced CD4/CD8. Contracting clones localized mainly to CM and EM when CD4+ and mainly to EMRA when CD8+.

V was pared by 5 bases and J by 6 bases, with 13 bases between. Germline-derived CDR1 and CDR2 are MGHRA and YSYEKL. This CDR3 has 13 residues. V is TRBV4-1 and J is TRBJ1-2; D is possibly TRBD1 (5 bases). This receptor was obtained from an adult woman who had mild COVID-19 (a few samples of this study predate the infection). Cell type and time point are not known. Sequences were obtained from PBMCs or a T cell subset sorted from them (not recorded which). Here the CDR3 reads CASSSRRGDGYTF. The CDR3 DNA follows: TGCGCCAGCAGCTCGAGGAGGGGAGATGGCTACACCTTC.